The 31 T cell receptor beta chains given below trace back to one sample, sequenced in a study of blood T cell repertoires in COVID-19. Clones were sequenced by immunoSEQ multiplex PCR, and TCRdb holds only the in-frame ones, with some missing. The sample has some 700,000 clones; around 90% are singletons. Sequenced: peripheral blood. These TCRs come from a woman under 30 with acute or convalescent COVID-19.

This chain joins TRBV4-2 and TRBJ2-5, with 7 bases identical to TRBD1. The CDR3 is 14 residues long. Germline V gene data show CDR1 as LGHNA and CDR2 as YNFKEQ. V shed 4 bases, J shed 3 bases, and the junction held 5 bases outside the gene matches. DNA for the CDR3: TGTGCCAGCAGCCGCGGAACAGGGGAAGAGACCCAGTACTTC. Its protein is CASSRGTGEETQYF.

The genes are TRBV30 and TRBJ1-2; maybe TRBD1 (6 bases). This CDR3 spans 13 amino acids. CDR1 GTSNPN and CDR2 SVGIG come from the germline V gene (reference sequence). V lost 4 bases to trimming and J lost 8 bases, with 17 bases between them. The CDR3 DNA reads as TGTGCCTGGAACGTGGGCGTAGGGACAGGCTACACCTTC. This gives the protein CAWNVGVGTGYTF. The full variable domain, with the rest looked up from reference TRBV30 and TRBJ1-2, is SQTIHQWPATLVQPVGSPLSLECTVEGTSNPNLYWYRQAAGRGLQLLFYSVGIGQISSEVPQNLSASRPQDRQFILSSKKLLLSDSGFYLCAWNVGVGTGYTFGSGTRLTVV.

This clone has a handful of counts. The chain carries TRBV12-3 or TRBV12-4 and TRBJ1-2; D ambiguous. The CDR3 is 13 amino acids. Trimming left V 6 bases short and J 5 bases short, with 13 bases between. The CDR3 here is CASSRAPQYGYTF. CDR3 nucleotides: TGTGCCAGCAGCCGAGCGCCTCAATATGGCTACACCTTC.

The V and J genes are TRBV9 and TRBJ2-2; D remains ambiguous. Germline V gene lookup returns CDR1 SGDLS and CDR2 YYNGEE. The CDR3 totals 13 residues. The V gene lost 1 base and the J gene lost 5 bases, with 6 bases spanning the gap. CDR3 sequence (DNA): TGTGCCAGCAGCGTACAGTTGACCGGGGAGCTGTTTTTT. Translated, it gives CASSVQLTGELFF.

The rearrangement uses TRBV19 and TRBJ1-2, with TRBD1 matching 8 bases. J gave up 1 base and V 5 bases, and 6 bases lay outside the gene matches. Germline V CDR1 and CDR2: LNHDA, SQIVND (reference sequence). This CDR3 region has 15 residues. CDR3 residues: CASSPDRGFNYGYTF. The CDR3 nucleotides are TGTGCCAGTAGTCCTGACAGGGGTTTTAACTATGGCTACACCTTC.

This clone was observed a few times. The rearrangement uses TRBV24-1 and TRBJ2-2; 7 nucleotides align to TRBD2. The CDR3 totals 16 residues. Trimming removed 4 bases from V and 5 bases from J; junction bases left unmatched: 9. CDR1 is KGHDR, CDR2 SFDVKD, per germline. CDR3 in amino acids: CATSDPKSGATGELFF. The CDR3 DNA reads TGTGCCACCAGTGACCCCAAAAGCGGGGCTACCGGGGAGCTGTTTTTT.

This chain links TRBV15 with TRBJ1-2; D is unclear. This CDR3 is 14 amino acids long. V was pared by 2 bases and J by 1 base, with 8 bases between. CDR1 LNHNV and CDR2 YYDKDF come from the germline V gene (reference sequence). CDR3 amino acids: CATSRSGNNYGYTF. For the CDR3, the DNA is TGTGCCACCAGCAGATCGGGAAATAACTATGGCTACACCTTC.

The chain carries TRBV6-5 and TRBJ2-1; TRBD2 aligns across 7 bases. Per the germline V gene, CDR1 is MNHEY and CDR2 is SVGAGI. Trimming removed 7 bases from V and 8 bases from J; junction bases left unmatched: 11. The length of the CDR3 is 14 residues. The CDR3 spells CASKRAGPGDEQFF. The DNA for the CDR3 is TGTGCCAGCAAACGAGCGGGGCCAGGCGATGAGCAGTTCTTC.

The J gene is TRBJ2-7, the V gene TRBV5-1, with D possibly being TRBD1 (6 bases). This CDR3 contains 14 residues. Germline V gene data show CDR1 as SGHRS and CDR2 as YFSETQ. V lost 4 bases and J lost 1, with 12 bases in between. The CDR3: CASSRQDGSYEQYF. DNA for the CDR3: TGCGCCAGCAGCCGACAGGACGGTTCCTACGAGCAGTACTTC.

A remark on this clone: Additional DNA sequences in this sample encode the identical CDR3. V and J are TRBV24-1 and TRBJ1-2; tentatively, D is TRBD1 (6 bases). This CDR3 spans 14 amino acids. With 3 bases removed from V and 4 bases from J, the gap between germline ends came to 11 bases. Germline CDR1 reads KGHDR; CDR2 reads SFDVKD. This CDR3 reads CATSDPTGLYGYTF. CDR3 nucleotide sequence: TGTGCCACCAGTGATCCGACAGGTCTCTATGGCTACACCTTC.

This rearrangement joins TRBV3-1 (or the pseudogene TRBV3-2) to TRBJ2-2, with D uncertain. V shed 3 bases and J shed 0 bases, with 14 bases lying between them. This CDR3 spans 17 amino acids. Germline V gene data show CDR1 as LGHDT and CDR2 as YNNKEL (reference sequence). Here the CDR3 reads CASSQRSPLSNTGELFF. The CDR3 DNA sequence: TGTGCCAGCAGCCAGAGGTCCCCCCTATCGAACACCGGGGAGCTGTTTTTT.

The rearrangement joins TRBV7-9 to TRBJ1-3; D not certain. Trimming took off 1 base at V and 4 bases at J, with 11 bases between the two ends. The V gene's germline CDR1 is SEHNR and CDR2 FQNEAQ (reference sequence). The CDR3 runs 15 residues. CDR3 sequence (DNA): TGTGCCAGCAGCTTAGACAAAAGCGGGGGAAACACCATATATTTT. Its translation: CASSLDKSGGNTIYF.

The chain couples TRBV2 to TRBJ2-7; D gene unclear. The CDR3 covers 13 residues. Trimming pared 3 bases from V and 3 bases from J, leaving 9 bases between. From germline, CDR1 is SNHLY and CDR2 FYNNEI. This chain's CDR3 is CASSESQNYEQYF. In DNA, the CDR3 is TGTGCCAGCAGTGAGTCTCAGAACTACGAGCAGTACTTC.

The genes are TRBV24-1 and TRBJ2-5, with D unclear. Germline V gene lookup returns CDR1 KGHDR and CDR2 SFDVKD. This CDR3 is built from 14 residues. The V and J ends lost 2 bases and 5 bases respectively, with 11 bases between them. The CDR3 sequence is CATSDSRAEETQYF. CDR3 DNA: TGTGCCACCAGTGATTCCCGTGCGGAGGAGACCCAGTACTTC.

J is TRBJ1-1 and V is TRBV28; D is ambiguous. The CDR3 totals 14 residues. V was cut by 1 base and J by 1 base, with 7 bases left in between. In germline, CDR1 is MDHEN, CDR2 SYDVKM. CDR3 sequence: CASSLSEPNTEAFF. The CDR3 DNA reads as TGTGCCAGCAGTTTATCAGAACCGAACACTGAAGCTTTCTTT.

This sequence joins TRBV5-6 and TRBJ2-3; D might be TRBD2 (5 bases). The CDR3 extends over 16 amino acids. The V gene's germline CDR1 is SGHDT and CDR2 YYEEEE. Trimming removed 2 bases at V and 5 bases at J, with 18 bases between. Written as DNA, the CDR3 is TGTGCCAGCAGCTTATCGCTGAGGGCCGTCGGAGATACGCAGTATTTT. It is translated as CASSLSLRAVGDTQYF.

The chain links TRBV27 to TRBJ2-1; 7 bases fit TRBD1. Germline V gene lookup returns CDR1 MNHEY and CDR2 SMNVEV (reference sequence). The J segment lost 6 bases and the V segment lost 3 bases, leaving 5 bases of the junction unmatched. CDR3 length equals 14 residues. The CDR3 reads CASSFRDSFNEQFF. CDR3 sequence (DNA): TGTGCCAGCAGTTTCCGGGACAGCTTCAATGAGCAGTTCTTC.

The chain employs TRBV6-4 and TRBJ1-2, with D possibly being TRBD1 (6 bases). Trimming removed 0 bases at V and 4 bases at J, with 15 bases between. CDR1 and CDR2 from the germline V gene are MRHNA and SNTAGT. CDR3 length equals 16 residues. The CDR3, as DNA: TGTGCCAGCAGTGACTCGATTGACAGGCTGGGCTATGGCTACACCTTC. Residues: CASSDSIDRLGYGYTF.

V usage is TRBV19 and J usage is TRBJ1-3; D remains ambiguous. CDR3 length: 16 residues. V lost 1 base to trimming and J lost 0 bases, with 10 bases between them. Germline lookup yields CDR1 LNHDA and CDR2 SQIVND (reference sequence). The CDR3 DNA is TGTGCCAGTAGTATAGTGGAGGTATACTCTGGAAACACCATATATTTT. This gives the protein CASSIVEVYSGNTIYF.

The V call is TRBV9, the J call TRBJ2-1; 7 nucleotides match TRBD2. Germline V gives CDR1 SGDLS, CDR2 YYNGEE. After removal of 2 bases from V and 2 bases from J, the junction contained 4 bases not matched to a gene. CDR3 size: 15 residues. The DNA for the CDR3 is TGTGCCAGCAGCGTTGGGGGGACTACCTACAATGAGCAGTTCTTC. It encodes CASSVGGTTYNEQFF. The full variable domain, completed using reference TRBV9 and TRBJ2-1, is DSGVTQTPKHLITATGQRVTLRCSPRSGDLSVYWYQQSLDQGLQFLIQYYNGEERAKGNILERFSAQQFPDLHSELNLSSLELGDSALYFCASSVGGTTYNEQFFGPGTRLTVL.

The gene calls are TRBV10-3 and TRBJ1-1, with D possibly TRBD1 on 5 matching bases. The CDR3 totals 14 residues. Trimming took 0 bases from V and 5 from J, leaving 10 bases between them. The germline gives CDR1 ENHRY, CDR2 SYGVKD. For the CDR3, the DNA is TGTGCCATCAGTGAGTCTGGGGGGAGGACTGAAGCTTTCTTT. As protein: CAISESGGRTEAFF.

As regards this clone: The sample holds other DNA sequences that translate to the same CDR3. The chain links TRBV3-1 (or the pseudogene TRBV3-2) to TRBJ1-2, with D unclear. Germline values: CDR1 LGHDT, CDR2 YNNKEL (reference sequence). Trimming removed 0 bases from V and 5 bases from J, with 4 bases in between. The length of the CDR3 is 12 residues. The CDR3, as DNA: TGTGCCAGCAGCCAAGAGTCGTATGGCTACACCTTC. It is translated as CASSQESYGYTF.

This chain connects TRBV7-9 to TRBJ1-2; the match to TRBD1 covers 11 bases. Germline CDR1 reads SEHNR; CDR2 reads FQNEAQ (reference sequence). CDR3 length: 17 amino acids. Germline trimming cut 4 bases from V and 7 bases from J; bases unmatched to any gene: 14. CDR3 amino acids: CASSWPKMDRGLGGYTF. CDR3 DNA: TGTGCCAGCAGCTGGCCCAAGATGGACAGGGGGCTGGGTGGCTACACCTTC.

Points on this clone: Other DNA sequences in the sample encode the same CDR3. J is TRBJ1-6 and V is TRBV9; 7 bases agree with TRBD1. V gave up 2 bases and J gave up 8 bases; unmatched junction bases: 4. Germline CDR1 and CDR2: SGDLS and YYNGEE. The CDR3 runs 14 residues. CDR3 nucleotide sequence: TGTGCCAGCAGCGTGAGACAGGGCGATTCACCCCTCCACTTT. This translates into CASSVRQGDSPLHF.

Worth noting for this clone: The junction departs from the called germline gene at one end, perhaps through a read error. The V and J genes are TRBV5-6 and TRBJ1-1; D is ambiguous. The length of the CDR3 is 14 residues. Germline-derived CDR1 and CDR2 are SGHDT and YYEEEE. The CDR3 DNA reads as TGTGCCAGCAGCTTGCGAGGGCAGAACGCTGAAGCTTTCTTT. This translates into CASSLRGQNAEAFF.

This sequence joins TRBV5-1 and TRBJ1-2, with 7 nucleotides matching TRBD1. In germline, CDR1 is SGHRS, CDR2 YFSETQ. V lost 4 bases and J lost 7; bases outside the gene matches: 19. The CDR3 has 17 residues. The CDR3: CASSTRPRDRVQSGYTF. The CDR3 nucleotides read TGCGCCAGCAGCACCCGACCCCGAGACAGGGTTCAAAGTGGCTACACCTTC.

The chain joins TRBV5-1 to TRBJ2-5; D is perhaps TRBD1 (6 bases). This CDR3 is 13 amino acids long. The germline V gene has CDR1 SGHRS and CDR2 YFSETQ. Trimming shortened V by 4 bases and J by 3 bases, and 10 bases separated the two germline ends. The CDR3 protein is CASSRAGEETQYF. CDR3 nucleotides: TGCGCCAGCAGCCGAGCAGGGGAAGAGACCCAGTACTTC. The full variable domain, its missing parts supplied by reference TRBV5-1 and TRBJ2-5, is KAGVTQTPRYLIKTRGQQVTLSCSPISGHRSVSWYQQTPGQGLQFLFEYFSETQRNKGNFPGRFSGRQFSNSRSEMNVSTLELGDSALYLCASSRAGEETQYFGPGTRLLVL.

The chain uses TRBV5-6 and TRBJ2-1; 10 nucleotides align to TRBD2. The CDR3 totals 17 residues. The trim removed 1 base at V and 7 bases at J, leaving 11 bases unmatched. Germline loops: CDR1 SGHDT, CDR2 YYEEEE. This CDR3 is CASSLYVAGGPFNEQFF. The CDR3, as DNA: TGTGCCAGCAGCTTGTACGTAGCGGGGGGACCCTTTAATGAGCAGTTCTTC. Complete variable domain (other parts from reference TRBV5-6 and TRBJ2-1): DAGVTQSPTHLIKTRGQQVTLRCSPKSGHDTVSWYQQALGQGPQFIFQYYEEEERQRGNFPDRFSGHQFPNYSSELNVNALLLGDSALYLCASSLYVAGGPFNEQFFGPGTRLTVL.

The CDR3 reads CASSSLPDRVVGYTF. The CDR3 DNA follows: TGCGCCAGCAGCTCATTACCTGACAGGGTAGTTGGCTACACCTTC. V gene TRBV5-1 combines with J gene TRBJ1-2, with TRBD1 matching over 7 bases. V shed 3 bases, J shed 7 bases, and the junction held 12 bases outside the gene matches. The CDR3 spans 15 residues. Germline V gives CDR1 SGHRS, CDR2 YFSETQ.

The V and J genes are TRBV9 and TRBJ2-1, with D unresolved. V shed 6 bases and J shed 4 bases, with 17 bases lying between them. Germline V lookup: CDR1 SGDLS, CDR2 YYNGEE. The CDR3 length is 15 residues. The CDR3 DNA follows: TGTGCCAGCAATAGACCTGAGGCCTTATACAATGAGCAGTTCTTC. This gives the protein CASNRPEALYNEQFF.

The CDR3 nucleotides are TGTGCCAGCAGCGTAGGGACTAGCGCAACCTACGAGCAGTACTTC. Residues: CASSVGTSATYEQYF. This chain joins TRBV9 and TRBJ2-7, with 9 bases lining up with TRBD2. Germline V CDR1 and CDR2: SGDLS, YYNGEE. This CDR3 is built from 15 residues. The V segment lost 0 bases and the J segment 2 bases; nucleotides outside the gene matches: 3. The full variable domain, rest sourced from reference TRBV9 and TRBJ2-7, is DSGVTQTPKHLITATGQRVTLRCSPRSGDLSVYWYQQSLDQGLQFLIQYYNGEERAKGNILERFSAQQFPDLHSELNLSSLELGDSALYFCASSVGTSATYEQYFGPGTRLTVT.